This TCR beta chain was observed in a study of cytomegalovirus exposure and HLA in healthy donors. Across the study: A later analysis reported the 120 or so validation repertoires used the same platform as the roughly 700 first-cohort repertoires.

Findings and limits, study-wide: Investigators reported more than 150 TCR beta chains as tied to cytomegalovirus.

The CDR3 totals 18 residues. Germline-derived CDR1 and CDR2 are SGHRS and YFSETQ. V lost 4 bases to trimming and J lost 2 bases; unmatched junction nucleotides: 11. Comments on this clone: No antigen is known for it.

TCRdb keeps only in-frame clones here, not all; method: immunoSEQ multiplex PCR. This sample yields more than 250,000 clones, of which 86% are seen a single time; 0.75% to 0.85% belongs to the top ten. A 120-subject validation cohort, separate from the approximately 610-subject first cohort, supplied the donors. The sequence was obtained from a woman aged 18-29 years in good health and CMV-seronegative. The V and J genes are TRBV5-1 and TRBJ2-3; 12 bases are shared with TRBD2. Sequencing used PBMCs. CDR3 DNA sequence: TGCGCCAGCAGCCCGACCGGGACTAGCGGGCAGCTCACAGATACGCAGTATTTT. Translated: CASSPTGTSGQLTDTQYF.